This is a list of T cell receptor beta chains from one sample in a study of Tregs in tolerant kidney transplant recipients. Sequencing was performed with immunoSEQ multiplex PCR; in TCRdb, only in-frame clones are kept and a portion is missing. Here the sample spans about 94,000 clones, under 95% being singletons. The sequencing used CD4+ T cells from blood, collected before the transplant. The receptors here all came from a human donor who received a combined kidney and bone marrow transplant. Each CDR3 is given with its conserved first and last residue. The D gene is left open where the match is weak. Not every row has a clone size; where given, it reads once, few, many or a size class.

J,V,size,D,CDR3,DNA
TRBJ1-2,TRBV5-4,.,TRBD1,CASSLQGSYGYTF,TGTGCCAGCAGCCTACAGGGGTCGTACGGCTACACCTTC
TRBJ2-5,TRBV27,.,.,CASSTGRARYQETQYF,TGTGCCAGCAGTACAGGCAGGGCGCGGTACCAAGAGACCCAGTACTTC
TRBJ2-7,TRBV7-2,.,TRBD2,CASSSPTSGKVYEQYF,TGTGCCAGCAGCTCGCCGACTAGCGGGAAGGTCTACGAGCAGTACTTC
TRBJ1-1,TRBV9,.,TRBD1,CASSALTGLNTEAFF,TGTGCCAGCAGCGCCCTGACAGGGTTGAACACTGAAGCTTTCTTT
TRBJ2-7,TRBV29-1,.,TRBD1,CSVGWTGTYEQYF,TGCAGCGTTGGCTGGACAGGGACTTACGAGCAGTACTTC
TRBJ1-3,TRBV9,.,.,CASNPNSGNTIYF,TGTGCCAGCAACCCTAACTCTGGAAACACCATATATTTT
TRBJ1-2,TRBV5-4,.,.,CASSSIGGAQGYTF,TGTGCCAGCAGCTCCATTGGGGGGGCGCAGGGCTACACCTTC
TRBJ2-1,TRBV9,.,.,CASSVGDGIRGPSYNEQFF,TGTGCCAGCAGCGTAGGAGATGGCATTAGGGGCCCCTCCTACAATGAGCAGTTCTTC
TRBJ2-2,TRBV9,.,.,CASRGTDSSYTGELFF,TGTGCCAGCAGAGGAACGGACAGCTCCTACACCGGGGAGCTGTTTTTT
TRBJ1-2,TRBV7-2,once,TRBD1,CASTEDRGHGYTF,TGTGCCAGCACCGAGGACAGGGGGCATGGCTACACCTTC
TRBJ2-7,TRBV11-3,.,.,CASSLDRVGEQYF,TGTGCCAGCAGCTTAGATCGGGTTGGCGAGCAGTACTTC
TRBJ1-2,TRBV30,once,TRBD1,CAWSFRTGRNYGYTF,TGTGCCTGGAGTTTCCGGACAGGGAGAAACTATGGCTACACCTTC
TRBJ2-5,TRBV29-1,once,.,CSVERGVGETQYF,TGCAGCGTTGAACGAGGCGTCGGGGAGACCCAGTACTTC
TRBJ2-1,TRBV7-2,.,TRBD2,CASSTSGAYNEQFF,TGTGCCAGCAGCACCAGCGGGGCCTACAATGAGCAGTTCTTC
TRBJ2-3,TRBV6-1,.,TRBD2,CASSARLAGVSTDTQYF,TGTGCCAGCAGTGCCAGACTAGCGGGGGTTTCCACAGATACGCAGTATTTT
TRBJ2-3,TRBV5-1,.,TRBD2,CASSFLSARGGTDTQYF,TGCGCCAGCAGCTTTTTGTCGGCTCGGGGGGGCACAGATACGCAGTATTTT
TRBJ2-2,TRBV5-1,.,.,CASSIPAGELFF,TGCGCCAGCAGCATTCCAGCCGGGGAGCTGTTTTTT
TRBJ2-3,TRBV29-1,.,TRBD1,CSVPGQDPDTQYF,TGCAGCGTCCCGGGACAGGACCCAGATACGCAGTATTTT
TRBJ2-1,TRBV5-1,.,.,CASSLTARGPQGDEQFF,TGCGCCAGCAGCCTCACGGCCCGGGGGCCGCAGGGGGATGAGCAGTTCTTC
TRBJ1-1,TRBV29-1,.,.,CSVLEGIAFF,TGCAGCGTTCTGGAGGGAATAGCTTTCTTT
TRBJ2-1,TRBV7-2,.,.,CASSLVSQRVYNEQFF,TGTGCCAGCAGCTTAGTCTCCCAGCGGGTCTACAATGAGCAGTTCTTC
TRBJ1-1,TRBV12-5,.,TRBD1,CASGLPRWGQGTTNTEAFF,TGTGCTAGTGGTTTGCCCCGCTGGGGACAGGGGACTACGAACACTGAAGCTTTCTTT
TRBJ2-3,TRBV7-2,.,TRBD2,CASSLTSGRGTDTQYF,TGTGCCAGCAGCTTAACTAGCGGGAGAGGGACAGATACGCAGTATTTT
TRBJ1-5,TRBV10-3,.,.,CAISPQGGWKNNQPQHF,TGTGCCATCAGTCCCCAGGGCGGATGGAAAAACAATCAGCCCCAGCATTTT
TRBJ1-1,TRBV10-3,few,TRBD1,CATKRGTGLGNTEAFF,TGTGCCACCAAGAGGGGGACAGGGTTGGGGAACACTGAAGCTTTCTTT
TRBJ2-5,TRBV4-1,once,.,CASSQVAIRGTQYF,TGCGCCAGCAGCCAAGTTGCCATCAGGGGGACCCAGTACTTC
TRBJ2-5,TRBV2,.,.,CASRRDSKAAQYF,TGTGCCAGCAGGCGGGATTCTAAGGCGGCCCAGTACTTC
TRBJ1-6,TRBV7-3,.,TRBD1,CASSLEGQGSSPLHF,TGTGCCAGCAGCTTAGAGGGACAGGGTAGTTCACCCCTCCACTTT
TRBJ2-1,TRBV5-8,.,TRBD2,CASSPARTSGNNEQFF,TGTGCCAGCAGTCCTGCTAGGACTAGCGGAAACAATGAGCAGTTCTTC
TRBJ2-3,TRBV7-2,.,.,CASSYGYGGSTQYF,TGTGCCAGCAGCTACGGGTATGGAGGGAGTACGCAGTATTTT
TRBJ2-7,TRBV11-3,.,.,CASSLDPLLKTKTYEQYF,TGTGCCAGCAGCTTAGATCCGTTACTAAAAACTAAGACCTACGAGCAGTACTTC
TRBJ1-1,TRBV18,.,.,CASSPEGTEAFF,TGTGCCAGCTCACCCGAGGGCACTGAAGCTTTCTTT
TRBJ1-1,TRBV27,.,TRBD1,CASSPRTGVGTEAFF,TGTGCCAGCAGTCCCCGGACAGGGGTTGGGACTGAAGCTTTCTTT
TRBJ1-2,TRBV29-1,.,TRBD1,CSVATGVGGYTF,TGCAGCGTAGCGACAGGGGTTGGTGGCTACACCTTC
TRBJ1-6,TRBV10-3,few,.,CAISELGHFSALHF,TGTGCCATCAGCGAGCTTGGACATTTTTCGGCCCTCCACTTT